Following are 9 T cell receptor beta chains from one sample sequenced in a study of T cell responses to AZD1222 COVID-19 vaccine. Generated by immunoSEQ multiplex PCR, the TCRdb table keeps only in-frame clones and is missing some. The table includes about 140,000 clones, roughly 89% detected once. Sequencing used peripheral blood, obtained on day 0 of AZD1222 vaccination. The receptors stem from an adult in good health.

The sample holds a few counts of this clone. The genes are TRBV28 and TRBJ1-1; D remains ambiguous. The CDR3 loop spans 16 amino acids. Trimming stripped 2 bases from V and 0 bases from J, with 13 bases between. Germline lookup yields CDR1 MDHEN and CDR2 SYDVKM. The CDR3 spells CASSLLAILLNTEAFF. The CDR3 DNA is TGTGCCAGCAGTTTACTGGCCATCCTCCTGAACACTGAAGCTTTCTTT.

The chain has TRBV27 and TRBJ2-4; D possibly uses TRBD1 or TRBD2 (5 bases each). The germline gives CDR1 MNHEY, CDR2 SMNVEV (reference sequence). The CDR3 extends over 17 amino acids. The ends were cut back, 8 bases at V and 6 bases at J, with 26 bases in the middle. CDR3 DNA sequence: TGTGCCAGCGCGACCAACCTCCGGGACGATATCATAAACATTCAGTACTTC. It yields the protein CASATNLRDDIINIQYF.

This clone is a singleton in its sample. The chain recombines TRBV3-1 (or the pseudogene TRBV3-2) with TRBJ2-3; 11 nucleotides align to TRBD1. The germline CDR1 and CDR2 sequences are LGHDT and YNNKEL (reference sequence). This CDR3 spans 16 amino acids. The V segment lost 6 bases and the J segment 3 bases; nucleotides outside the gene matches: 8. The chain's CDR3 is CASSPTGTGGTDTQYF. As DNA, the CDR3 is TGTGCCAGCAGTCCTACCGGGACAGGGGGTACAGATACGCAGTATTTT.

The chain employs TRBV4-1 and TRBJ1-3; D is unresolved. CDR1 and CDR2 from the germline V gene are MGHRA and YSYEKL. This CDR3 region has 15 residues. Trimming stripped 4 bases from V and 2 bases from J, with 12 bases between. CDR3 DNA sequence: TGCGCCAGCAGCCCAGGCCGGGGAACTGGAAACACCATATATTTT. It translates to CASSPGRGTGNTIYF.

The gene calls are TRBV14 and TRBJ2-1; TRBD1 aligns across 10 bases. Germline V gene data show CDR1 as SGHDN and CDR2 as FVKESK. V was clipped by 3 bases and J by 6 bases; unmatched bases: 2. The CDR3 length is 14 residues. The CDR3 DNA is TGTGCCAGCAGCCAGGGACAGGGGTTCAATGAGCAGTTCTTC. Protein: CASSQGQGFNEQFF.

V gene TRBV9 combines with J gene TRBJ1-6, with a weak D call TRBD1 (5 bases). This CDR3 is 16 amino acids long. V was clipped by 0 bases and J by 5 bases, with 12 bases between them. CDR1 is SGDLS, CDR2 YYNGEE, per germline. As DNA, the CDR3 is TGTGCCAGCAGCGTAGGTATGGGGGTGAATAATTCACCCCTCCACTTT. Translation gives CASSVGMGVNNSPLHF.

This chain links TRBV28 with TRBJ1-1; D ambiguous. Trimming removed 1 base from V and 3 bases from J, with 3 bases in between. Looked up from germline, CDR1 is MDHEN and CDR2 is SYDVKM. The CDR3 sequence is 12 residues long. DNA of the CDR3: TGTGCCAGCAGTTTATCCCACACTGAAGCTTTCTTT. It codes for CASSLSHTEAFF.

V gene TRBV2 combines with J gene TRBJ1-2; no firm D call. Germline assignment: CDR1 SNHLY and CDR2 FYNNEI. This CDR3 comprises 13 residues. V gave up 0 bases and J gave up 4 bases, with 6 bases separating them. CDR3 protein: CASSEAPSYGYTF. The DNA for the CDR3 is TGTGCCAGCAGTGAAGCACCGAGCTATGGCTACACCTTC.

This chain joins TRBV5-1 and TRBJ2-2; no definite D call. V lost 0 bases and J 7 bases, leaving 4 bases between the germline ends. The CDR3 spans 12 residues. Germline loops: CDR1 SGHRS, CDR2 YFSETQ. The CDR3 sequence is CASSLVGGELFF. CDR3 in DNA: TGCGCCAGCAGCTTGGTTGGCGGGGAGCTGTTTTTT.